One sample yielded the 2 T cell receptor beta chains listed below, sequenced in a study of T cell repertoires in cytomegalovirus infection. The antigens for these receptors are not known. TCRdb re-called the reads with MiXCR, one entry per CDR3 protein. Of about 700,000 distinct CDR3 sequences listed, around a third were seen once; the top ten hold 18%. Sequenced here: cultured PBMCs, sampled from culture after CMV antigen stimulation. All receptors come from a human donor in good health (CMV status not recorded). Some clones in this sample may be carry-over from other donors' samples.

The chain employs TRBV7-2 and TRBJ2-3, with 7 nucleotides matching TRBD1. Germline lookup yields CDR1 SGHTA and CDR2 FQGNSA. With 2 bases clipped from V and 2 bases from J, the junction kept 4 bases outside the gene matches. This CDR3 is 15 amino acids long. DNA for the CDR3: TGTGCCAGCAGCTTACAGACAGGGAACACAGATACGCAGTATTTT. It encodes CASSLQTGNTDTQYF.

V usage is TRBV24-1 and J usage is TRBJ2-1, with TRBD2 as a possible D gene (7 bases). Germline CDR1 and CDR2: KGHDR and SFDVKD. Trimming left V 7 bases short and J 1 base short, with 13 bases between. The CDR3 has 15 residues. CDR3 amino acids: CATSEGGGSYNEQFF. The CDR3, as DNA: TGTGCCACCAGCGAAGGGGGGGGTTCCTACAATGAGCAGTTCTTC.